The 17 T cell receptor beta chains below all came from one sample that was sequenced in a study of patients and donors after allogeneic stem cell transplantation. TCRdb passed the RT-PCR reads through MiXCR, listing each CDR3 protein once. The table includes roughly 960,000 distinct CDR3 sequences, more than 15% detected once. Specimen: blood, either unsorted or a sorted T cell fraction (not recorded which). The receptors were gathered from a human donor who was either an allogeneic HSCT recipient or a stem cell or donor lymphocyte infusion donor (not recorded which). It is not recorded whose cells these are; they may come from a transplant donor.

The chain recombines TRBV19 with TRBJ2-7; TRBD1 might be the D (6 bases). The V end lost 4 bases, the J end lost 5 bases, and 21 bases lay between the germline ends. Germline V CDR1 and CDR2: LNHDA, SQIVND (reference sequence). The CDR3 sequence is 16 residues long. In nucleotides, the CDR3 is TGTGCCAGTAGTACTACAGGGAGTATAGTTCGAAACGAGCAGTACTTC. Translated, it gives CASSTTGSIVRNEQYF.

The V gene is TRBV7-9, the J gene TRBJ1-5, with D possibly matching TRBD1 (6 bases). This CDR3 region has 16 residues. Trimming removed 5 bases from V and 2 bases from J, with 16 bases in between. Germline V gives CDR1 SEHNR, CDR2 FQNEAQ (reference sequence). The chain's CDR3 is CASSPQGTGGNQPQHF. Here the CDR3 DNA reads TGTGCCAGCAGCCCCCAGGGGACGGGCGGCAATCAGCCCCAGCATTTT.

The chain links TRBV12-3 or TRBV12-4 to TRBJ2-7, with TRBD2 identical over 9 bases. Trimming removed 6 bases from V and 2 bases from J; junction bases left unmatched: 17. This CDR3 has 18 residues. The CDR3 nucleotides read TGTGCCAGCAGCCCCGGGCGGGAGGGCCGGACGAAACCCTACGAGCAGTACTTC. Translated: CASSPGREGRTKPYEQYF.

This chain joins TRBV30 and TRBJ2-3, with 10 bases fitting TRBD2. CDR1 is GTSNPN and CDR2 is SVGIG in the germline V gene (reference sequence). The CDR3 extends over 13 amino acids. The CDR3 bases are TGTGCGGGAGGTAGCGGGAGGACAGATACGCAGTATTTT. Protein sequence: CAGGSGRTDTQYF.

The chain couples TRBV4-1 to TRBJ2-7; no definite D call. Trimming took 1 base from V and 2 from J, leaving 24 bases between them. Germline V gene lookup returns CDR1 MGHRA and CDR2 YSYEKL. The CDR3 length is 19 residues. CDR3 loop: CASSQVASPDPLRAYEQYF. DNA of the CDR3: TGCGCCAGCAGCCAAGTGGCCAGTCCGGATCCCTTAAGGGCCTACGAGCAGTACTTC.

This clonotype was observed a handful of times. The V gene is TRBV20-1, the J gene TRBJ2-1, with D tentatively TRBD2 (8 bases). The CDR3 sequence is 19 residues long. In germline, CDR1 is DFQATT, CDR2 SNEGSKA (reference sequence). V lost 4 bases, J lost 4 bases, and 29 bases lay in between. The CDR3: CSANKANRGGLAAYNEQFF. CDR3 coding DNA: TGCAGTGCTAATAAGGCGAACAGGGGCGGACTAGCCGCGTACAATGAGCAGTTCTTC.

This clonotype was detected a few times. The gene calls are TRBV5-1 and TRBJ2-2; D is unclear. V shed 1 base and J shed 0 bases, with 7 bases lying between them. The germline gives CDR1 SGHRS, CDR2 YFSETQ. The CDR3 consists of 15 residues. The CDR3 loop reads CASSLTESNTGELFF. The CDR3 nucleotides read TGCGCCAGCAGCTTGACGGAATCGAACACCGGGGAGCTGTTTTTT. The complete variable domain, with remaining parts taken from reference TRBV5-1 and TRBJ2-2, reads KAGVTQTPRYLIKTRGQQVTLSCSPISGHRSVSWYQQTPGQGLQFLFEYFSETQRNKGNFPGRFSGRQFSNSRSEMNVSTLELGDSALYLCASSLTESNTGELFFGEGSRLTVL.

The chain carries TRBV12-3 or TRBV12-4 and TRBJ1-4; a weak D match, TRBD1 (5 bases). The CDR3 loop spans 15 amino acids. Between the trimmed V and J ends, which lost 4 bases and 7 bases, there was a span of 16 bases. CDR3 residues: CASSSGPARGEKLFF. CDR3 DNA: TGTGCCAGCAGTTCAGGACCAGCTAGGGGTGAAAAACTGTTTTTT.

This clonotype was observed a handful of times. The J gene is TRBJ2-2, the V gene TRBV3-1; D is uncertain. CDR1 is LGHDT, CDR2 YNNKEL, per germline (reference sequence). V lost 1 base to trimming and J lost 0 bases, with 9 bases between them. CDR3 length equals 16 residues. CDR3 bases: TGTGCCAGCAGCCAAGTAAGAACAGCGAACACCGGGGAGCTGTTTTTT. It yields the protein CASSQVRTANTGELFF.

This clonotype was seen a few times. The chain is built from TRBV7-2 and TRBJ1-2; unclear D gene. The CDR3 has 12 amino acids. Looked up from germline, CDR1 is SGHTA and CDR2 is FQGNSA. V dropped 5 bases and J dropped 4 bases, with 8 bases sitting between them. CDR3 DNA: TGTGCCAGCAGCCATAGCCTCTATGGCTACACCTTC. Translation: CASSHSLYGYTF. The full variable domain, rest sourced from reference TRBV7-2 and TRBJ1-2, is GAGVSQSPSNKVTEKGKDVELRCDPISGHTALYWYRQSLGQGLEFLIYFQGNSAPDKSGLPSDRFSAERTGGSVSTLTIQRTQQEDSAVYLCASSHSLYGYTFGSGTRLTVV.

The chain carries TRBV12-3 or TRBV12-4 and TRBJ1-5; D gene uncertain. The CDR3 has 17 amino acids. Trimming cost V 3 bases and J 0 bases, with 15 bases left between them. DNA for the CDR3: TGTGCCAGCAGTTTTTCAAGGGTGGTTGATAGCAATCAGCCCCAGCATTTT. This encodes CASSFSRVVDSNQPQHF.

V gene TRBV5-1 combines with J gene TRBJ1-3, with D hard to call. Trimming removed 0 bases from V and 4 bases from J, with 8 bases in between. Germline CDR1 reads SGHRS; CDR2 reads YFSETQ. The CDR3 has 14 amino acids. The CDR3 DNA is TGCGCCAGCAGCTTGGCCCCGGGAGGAAACACCATATATTTT. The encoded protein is CASSLAPGGNTIYF.

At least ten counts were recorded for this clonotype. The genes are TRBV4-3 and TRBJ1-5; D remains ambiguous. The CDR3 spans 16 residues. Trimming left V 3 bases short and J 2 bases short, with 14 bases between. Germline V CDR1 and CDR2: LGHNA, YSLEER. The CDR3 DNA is TGCGCCAGCAGCCACTCAATCGGGAATGGCAATCAGCCCCAGCATTTT. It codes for CASSHSIGNGNQPQHF.

This CDR3 reads CSASTGAFYNEQFF. The CDR3 DNA is TGCAGTGCTAGCACGGGAGCATTCTACAATGAGCAGTTCTTC. The chain carries TRBV20-1 and TRBJ2-1, with D possibly TRBD2 on 6 matching bases. Trimming took off 3 bases at V and 3 bases at J, with 12 bases between the two ends. The germline CDR1 and CDR2 sequences are DFQATT and SNEGSKA (reference sequence). CDR3 length equals 14 residues.

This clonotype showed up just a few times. This CDR3 reads CSARDLAGPNEKLFF. CDR3 sequence (DNA): TGCAGTGCTAGAGATCTTGCGGGACCTAATGAAAAACTGTTTTTT. The gene calls are TRBV20-1 and TRBJ1-4; possibly TRBD1 for D (5 bases). The CDR3 runs 15 residues. Per germline, CDR1 DFQATT and CDR2 SNEGSKA (reference sequence). The germline V and J ends were trimmed by 0 bases and 3 bases, with 11 bases remaining between them.

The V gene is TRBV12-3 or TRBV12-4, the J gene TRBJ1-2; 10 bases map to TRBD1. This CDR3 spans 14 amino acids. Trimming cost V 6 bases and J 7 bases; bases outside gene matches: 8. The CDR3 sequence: CASSRRDRGGGYTF. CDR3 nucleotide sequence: TGTGCCAGCAGCCGCCGGGACAGGGGTGGTGGCTACACCTTC.

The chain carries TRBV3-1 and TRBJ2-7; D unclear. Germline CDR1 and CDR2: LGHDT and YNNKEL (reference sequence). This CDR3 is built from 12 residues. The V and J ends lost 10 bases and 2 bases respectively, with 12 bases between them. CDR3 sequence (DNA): TGTGCCAAAAGGCTGGCGACCTACGAGCAGTACTTC. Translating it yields CAKRLATYEQYF.